These 14 T cell receptor beta chains originate from one sample sequenced in a study of T cell responses to AZD1222 COVID-19 vaccine. Clones were sequenced by immunoSEQ multiplex PCR, and TCRdb holds only the in-frame ones, with some missing. The sample includes approximately 84,000 clones, about 89% of them seen just once. Sequences were derived from peripheral blood, sampled on day 0 of AZD1222 vaccination. These receptors came from an adult in good health.

The chain couples TRBV5-1 to TRBJ1-6; D is unresolved. V gave up 4 bases and J gave up 7 bases, with 12 bases separating them. The CDR3 consists of 14 residues. Germline V CDR1 and CDR2: SGHRS, YFSETQ. The DNA of the CDR3 is TGCGCCAGCAGCCCATGGGTGGAAAATTCACCCCTCCACTTT. It translates to CASSPWVENSPLHF.

This sequence joins TRBV5-5 and TRBJ2-2, with unresolved D. The CDR3 consists of 15 residues. Germline V gene sequence: CDR1 SGHKS, CDR2 YYEKEE (reference sequence). Trimming left V 0 bases short and J 2 bases short, with 8 bases between. The CDR3 DNA reads TGTGCCAGCAGCTTGGCACGGCCCAACACCGGGGAGCTGTTTTTT. Translated, it gives CASSLARPNTGELFF.

This chain uses TRBV7-9 with TRBJ2-3, with D possibly being TRBD2 (6 bases). CDR1 is SEHNR, CDR2 FQNEAQ, per germline (reference sequence). With 5 bases removed from V and 0 bases from J, the gap between germline ends came to 15 bases. The CDR3 runs to 16 residues. The CDR3 loop is CASSPRTGTSTDTQYF. As DNA, the CDR3 is TGTGCCAGCAGCCCTCGGACTGGGACTAGCACAGATACGCAGTATTTT.

The V call is TRBV19, the J call TRBJ2-2; 9 nucleotides agree with TRBD1. CDR1 and CDR2 (germline): LNHDA, SQIVND (reference sequence). V dropped 4 bases and J dropped 3; count of bases not matched to a gene: 3. The CDR3 runs to 15 residues. In DNA form, the CDR3 reads TGTGCCAGTAGTAAGGGACAGGGAGACACCGGGGAGCTGTTTTTT. This translates into CASSKGQGDTGELFF.

The genes are TRBV5-6 and TRBJ2-5; D is perhaps TRBD1 or TRBD2 (5 bases each). With 2 bases removed from V and 5 bases from J, the gap between germline ends came to 10 bases. Germline V CDR1 and CDR2: SGHDT, YYEEEE. This CDR3 region has 13 residues. Here the CDR3 reads CASSFSGRETQYF. DNA of the CDR3: TGTGCCAGCAGCTTTTCGGGGCGTGAGACCCAGTACTTC.

The chain employs TRBV10-2 and TRBJ2-1, with 9 positions matching TRBD2. The germline V gene encodes CDR1 WSHSY and CDR2 SAAADI. The CDR3 runs to 16 residues. The J segment lost 4 bases and the V segment lost 10 bases, leaving 14 bases of the junction unmatched. CDR3 region: CATTGIAGEDYNEQFF. The CDR3 bases are TGCGCCACAACGGGAATAGCGGGAGAGGATTACAATGAGCAGTTCTTC.

The genes are TRBV3-1 (or the pseudogene TRBV3-2) and TRBJ1-6; no clear D. The germline V and J ends were trimmed by 3 bases and 7 bases, with 13 bases remaining between them. The CDR3 sequence is 15 residues long. Germline loops: CDR1 LGHDT, CDR2 YNNKEL (reference sequence). This CDR3 is CASSQHEILNSPLHF. CDR3 bases: TGTGCCAGCAGCCAGCACGAGATACTCAATTCACCCCTCCACTTT.

The rearrangement uses TRBV5-5 and TRBJ2-7; the match to TRBD1 covers 7 bases. The CDR3 runs to 12 residues. Germline V gives CDR1 SGHKS, CDR2 YYEKEE (reference sequence). Unmatched junction bases numbered 4, after V lost 5 bases and J lost 5 bases. CDR3 amino acids: CASSLTGNEQYF. The CDR3, as DNA: TGTGCCAGCAGTTTGACAGGGAACGAGCAGTACTTC.

V and J are TRBV4-2 and TRBJ1-1; no clear D. There are 14 residues in the CDR3. V lost 0 bases and J lost 4, with 9 bases in between. Germline V CDR1 and CDR2: LGHNA, YNFKEQ. CDR3 in DNA: TGTGCCAGCAGCCAAGAACCGTTCGGCACTGAAGCTTTCTTT. It translates to CASSQEPFGTEAFF.

The CDR3 loop reads CASSVEGQPIRTGELFF. The DNA of the CDR3 is TGTGCCAGCAGCGTAGAGGGCCAGCCCATCAGGACCGGGGAGCTGTTTTTT. The rearrangement uses TRBV9 and TRBJ2-2; D is unresolved. CDR3 length: 17 amino acids. With 0 bases removed from V and 5 bases from J, the gap between germline ends came to 17 bases. Germline V gene sequence: CDR1 SGDLS, CDR2 YYNGEE.

V gene TRBV11-2 combines with J gene TRBJ2-4; TRBD2 matches at 9 bases. V dropped 2 bases and J dropped 4; count of bases not matched to a gene: 3. Germline CDR1 reads SGHAT; CDR2 reads FQNNGV. The CDR3 is 15 residues long. CDR3 bases: TGTGCCAGCAGCTTAATTCTAGCGGGGAAAAACATTCAGTACTTC. The encoded protein is CASSLILAGKNIQYF.

The V gene is TRBV7-6, the J gene TRBJ2-7; tentative D call: TRBD2 (6 bases). The CDR3 is made up of 15 amino acids. With 1 base removed from V and 0 bases from J, the gap between germline ends came to 10 bases. CDR1 and CDR2 from the germline V gene are SGHVS and FNYEAQ. In nucleotides, the CDR3 is TGTGCCAGCAGCTTAGAGGCGGGGCCCTCCTACGAGCAGTACTTC. The encoded protein is CASSLEAGPSYEQYF.

The chain couples TRBV9 to TRBJ1-2; D perhaps matches TRBD1 (6 bases). From germline, CDR1 is SGDLS and CDR2 YYNGEE. Trimming stripped 0 bases from V and 2 bases from J, with 8 bases between. The CDR3 has 14 residues. As DNA, the CDR3 is TGTGCCAGCAGCGTAGGGACAGCGAACTATGGCTACACCTTC. This encodes CASSVGTANYGYTF.

The chain has TRBV5-1 and TRBJ2-1; TRBD2 aligns across 7 bases. Per the germline V gene, CDR1 is SGHRS and CDR2 is YFSETQ. The trim removed 4 bases at V and 4 bases at J, leaving 11 bases unmatched. The CDR3 extends over 16 amino acids. CDR3 coding DNA: TGCGCCAGCAGCCCCTCGGGGGGTATAGAGTACAATGAGCAGTTCTTC. Its protein is CASSPSGGIEYNEQFF. The whole variable domain, filled in from reference TRBV5-1 and TRBJ2-1, reads KAGVTQTPRYLIKTRGQQVTLSCSPISGHRSVSWYQQTPGQGLQFLFEYFSETQRNKGNFPGRFSGRQFSNSRSEMNVSTLELGDSALYLCASSPSGGIEYNEQFFGPGTRLTVL.